Given below is one T cell receptor (beta chain) in context. The antigen is not known. The germline gives CDR1 MNHEY, CDR2 SMNVEV (reference sequence). This CDR3 contains 13 residues. Deletions cut 1 base from V and 7 bases from J, with 8 bases between. TCRdb's table, derived via immunoSEQ multiplex PCR, lists solely in-frame clones and lacks some. The sample lists about 47,000 clones; approximately 90% were seen once. The data were taken from a study of T cells after posttransplantation cyclophosphamide. Overall study results and limits: Blood and skin or GI T cell repertoires showed limited TRB overlap. Donor-recipient repertoire similarity was low at 1-2 months, rising over year one. Recipient CMV seropositivity and CMV reactivation strongly tracked TRB clonality.

The related graft donor's blood sample was taken on the day of bone marrow donation. This chain uses TRBV27 with TRBJ2-1; D remains unclear. The TCR sequence derives from a woman aged 50 to 60 in good health and a related stem cell transplant donor. The sequenced sample consisted of PBMCs. The CDR3 nucleotides read TGTGCCAGCAGTTTATTTCGCCGGAATGAGCAGTTCTTC. Translation: CASSLFRRNEQFF.